What follows describes a single T cell receptor beta chain. Antigen specificity is unknown. The authors ran a second PCR of roughly 6 to 12 cycles using a sample-barcoded 5' primer and a J-beta primer mix. In TCRdb, the 5' RACE reads were re-called with MiXCR into one record per CDR3 protein. The data hold 650,000 to 950,000 distinct CDR3 sequences, with roughly 44% observed a single time. The record originates from a study of blood T cells in healthy people across ages. Study background: Capture via template switching afforded approximately one barcoded beta molecule per two T cells. Regarding the study as a whole: Naive CD4+ cell counts and diversity both ran higher in long-lived than in aged donors.

V lost 7 bases and J lost 8; bases outside the gene matches: 17. Germline values: CDR1 SQVTM, CDR2 ANQGSEA. This CDR3 region has 16 residues. Material for sequencing was blood. The sequence was obtained from a man aged 60-69 years in good health. The gene calls are TRBV29-1 and TRBJ2-1; 10 nucleotides line up with TRBD1. The CDR3 region is CSARIQPRDRGYEQFF. Written as DNA, the CDR3 is TGCAGCGCCCGAATACAACCTCGGGACAGGGGCTATGAGCAGTTCTTC.